The 2 T cell receptor beta chains reported below all come from one sample, sequenced in a study of T-cell reconstitution after alpha-beta-depleted transplantation in children. Molecular barcoding with unique molecular identifiers was used for the TCRbeta library. TCRdb passed the PCR reads through MiXCR, listing each CDR3 protein once. The data contain 250,000 to 300,000 distinct CDR3 sequences, 9.5% to 10% of them seen just once; the ten biggest clones take up roughly a tenth. Sequences were derived from PBMCs from the stem cell graft donor, sampled from the stem cell graft. The receptors originated from a human donor who donated a stem cell graft to a child with SCID.

This clonotype showed up many times. The chain has TRBV12-3 or TRBV12-4 and TRBJ1-2; D not certain. This CDR3 has 13 residues. V was cut by 2 bases and J by 8 bases, with 12 bases left in between. CDR3 loop: CASSLIDSKGYTF. CDR3 DNA: TGTGCCAGCAGTTTAATTGACTCCAAGGGCTACACCTTC.

As concerns this clonotype: A read error may produce the germline difference seen at one junction end. The CDR3 DNA reads as TGCAGTGCTCCCGGGACAACAAACTACAAGCAGTACTTC. Protein product: CSAPGTTNYKQYF. This chain links TRBV20-1 with TRBJ2-7; a possible D gene is TRBD1 (6 bases). This CDR3 region has 13 residues. CDR1 and CDR2 (germline): DFQATT, SNEGSKA (reference sequence).